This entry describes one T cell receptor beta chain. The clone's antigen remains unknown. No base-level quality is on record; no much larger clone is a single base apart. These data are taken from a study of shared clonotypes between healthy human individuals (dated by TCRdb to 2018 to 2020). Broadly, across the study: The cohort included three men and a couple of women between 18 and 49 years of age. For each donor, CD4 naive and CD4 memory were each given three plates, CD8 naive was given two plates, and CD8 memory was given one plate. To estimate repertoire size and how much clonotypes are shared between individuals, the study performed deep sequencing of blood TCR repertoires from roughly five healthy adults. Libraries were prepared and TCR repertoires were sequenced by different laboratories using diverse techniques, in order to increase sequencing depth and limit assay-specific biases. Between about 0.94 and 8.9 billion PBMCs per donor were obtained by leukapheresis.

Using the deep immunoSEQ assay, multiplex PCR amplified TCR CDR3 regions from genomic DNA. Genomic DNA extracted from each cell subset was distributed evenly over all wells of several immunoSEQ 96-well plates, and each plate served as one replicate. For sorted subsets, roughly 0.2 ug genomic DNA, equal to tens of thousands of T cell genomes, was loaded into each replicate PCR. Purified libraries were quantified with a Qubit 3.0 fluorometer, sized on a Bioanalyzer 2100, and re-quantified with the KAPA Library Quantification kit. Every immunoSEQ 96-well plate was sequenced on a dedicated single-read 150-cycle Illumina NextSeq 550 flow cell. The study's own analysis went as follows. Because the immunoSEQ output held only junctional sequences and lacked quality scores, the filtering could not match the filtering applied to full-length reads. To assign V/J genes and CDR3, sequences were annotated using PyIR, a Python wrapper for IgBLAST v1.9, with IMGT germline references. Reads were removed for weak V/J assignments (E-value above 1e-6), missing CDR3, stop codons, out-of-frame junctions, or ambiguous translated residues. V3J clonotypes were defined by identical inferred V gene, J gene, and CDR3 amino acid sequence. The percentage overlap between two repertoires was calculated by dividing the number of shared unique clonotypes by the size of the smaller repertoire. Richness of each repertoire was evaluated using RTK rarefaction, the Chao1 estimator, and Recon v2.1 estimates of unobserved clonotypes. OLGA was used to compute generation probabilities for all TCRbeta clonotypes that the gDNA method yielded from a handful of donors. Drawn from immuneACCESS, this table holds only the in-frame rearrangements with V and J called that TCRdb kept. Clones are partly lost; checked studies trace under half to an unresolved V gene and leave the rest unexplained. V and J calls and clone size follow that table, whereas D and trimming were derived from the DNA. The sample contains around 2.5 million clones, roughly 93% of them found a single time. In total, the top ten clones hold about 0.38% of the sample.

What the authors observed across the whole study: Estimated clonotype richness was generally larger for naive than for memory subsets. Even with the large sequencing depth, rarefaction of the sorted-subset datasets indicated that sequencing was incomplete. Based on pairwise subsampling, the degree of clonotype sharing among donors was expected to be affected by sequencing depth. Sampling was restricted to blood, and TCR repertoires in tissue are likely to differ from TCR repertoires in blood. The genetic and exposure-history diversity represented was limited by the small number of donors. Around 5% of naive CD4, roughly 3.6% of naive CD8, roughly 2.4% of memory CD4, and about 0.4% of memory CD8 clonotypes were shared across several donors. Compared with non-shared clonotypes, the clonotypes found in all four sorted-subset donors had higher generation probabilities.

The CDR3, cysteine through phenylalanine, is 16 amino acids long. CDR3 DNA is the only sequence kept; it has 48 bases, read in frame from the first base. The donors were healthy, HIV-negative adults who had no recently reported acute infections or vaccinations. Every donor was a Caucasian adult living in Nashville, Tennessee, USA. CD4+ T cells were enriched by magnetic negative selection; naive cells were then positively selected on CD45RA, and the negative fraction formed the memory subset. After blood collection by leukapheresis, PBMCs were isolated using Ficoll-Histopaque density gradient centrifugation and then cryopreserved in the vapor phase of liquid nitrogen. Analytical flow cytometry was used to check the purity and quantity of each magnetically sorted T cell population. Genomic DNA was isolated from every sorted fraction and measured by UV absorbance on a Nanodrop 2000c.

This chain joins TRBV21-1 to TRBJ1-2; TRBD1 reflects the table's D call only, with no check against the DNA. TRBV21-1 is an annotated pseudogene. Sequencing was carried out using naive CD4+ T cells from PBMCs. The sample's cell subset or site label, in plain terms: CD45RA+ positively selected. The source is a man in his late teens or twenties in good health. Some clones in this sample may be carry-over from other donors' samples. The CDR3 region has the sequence CASSKGRGRANYGYTF. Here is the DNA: TGTGCCAGCAGCAAAGGTAGGGGCAGAGCTAACTATGGCTACACCTTC.